Listed below are T cell receptor beta chains from one sample, sequenced in a study of OX40 agonist ivuxolimab in advanced cancers. Sequencing used immunoSEQ multiplex PCR; TCRdb keeps in-frame clones, though not all of them. The table lists 20,000 or so clones, 75% to 85% of them singletons. The material was CD4+ or CD8+ T cells sorted from blood, obtained in a trial of the OX40 agonist ivuxolimab. Receptors were obtained from an adult with an advanced solid tumor such as melanoma, head and neck, liver or kidney cancer. CDR3s leave out the opening cysteine and the closing phenylalanine or tryptophan. Fields, in order: CDR3 protein, J gene, D gene, V gene, CDR3 length, clone size. D genes are given only for firm matches. Clone size, where shown, is once, few, many, or a class for clones that have expanded.

ASSFPLSYNSPLH,TRBJ1-6,.,TRBV27,13,once
ASSFSGGLSTDTQY,TRBJ2-3,TRBD2,TRBV7-8,14,.
ASSRNSNQPQH,TRBJ1-5,.,TRBV7-9,11,few
SVDLGASLEQY,TRBJ2-7,.,TRBV29-1,11,.
ASSLRASPNQYNEQF,TRBJ2-1,.,TRBV28,15,.
ASSPDSTYEQY,TRBJ2-7,.,TRBV2,11,.
ASNRRDMFF,TRBJ2-1,.,TRBV27,9,.
ASSSRGRSNQPQH,TRBJ1-5,.,TRBV5-8,13,.
ASSHAGAGQPQH,TRBJ1-5,.,TRBV4-1,12,.
ATSRELVGARHSPLH,TRBJ1-6,.,TRBV15,15,.
ASSSKGADSPLH,TRBJ1-6,TRBD1,TRBV7-2,12,.
ASSKTDRSSYEQY,TRBJ2-7,.,TRBV14,13,.
ASSLGEMEPQH,TRBJ1-5,.,TRBV27,11,.
ASSLGGGQETQY,TRBJ2-5,.,TRBV5-1,12,.
ASSTVQGDTEAF,TRBJ1-1,.,TRBV7-9,12,.
ASGVAGELF,TRBJ2-2,.,TRBV2,9,.
ASSQEWGREETQY,TRBJ2-5,.,TRBV27,13,.
ASSDRVRGTQY,TRBJ2-5,TRBD1,TRBV4-1,11,.
ASSPAGGRTYNEQF,TRBJ2-1,.,TRBV14,14,.
ATSIWREVSGYT,TRBJ1-2,.,TRBV15,12,.
SVGGTGWAAQETQY,TRBJ2-5,.,TRBV29-1,14,.
ASSLARGDSYNEQF,TRBJ2-1,TRBD2,TRBV5-1,14,.
SVDVQGDSYNEQF,TRBJ2-1,TRBD1,TRBV29-1,13,.
ASSLYLDSSNQPQH,TRBJ1-5,.,TRBV28,14,medium-sized
ASSPLEGQITDTQY,TRBJ2-3,.,TRBV16,14,.
ASSLEGTPEQY,TRBJ2-5,.,TRBV5-4,11,.
ASSEYDYTGELF,TRBJ2-2,.,TRBV6-1,12,.
ASSLLVGEAYEQY,TRBJ2-7,.,TRBV28,13,.
ASSLDSQETQY,TRBJ2-5,.,TRBV27,11,few
ASSTGVTQF,TRBJ2-1,TRBD1,TRBV6-5,9,.
SVRGQGGDDIQY,TRBJ2-4,TRBD1,TRBV29-1,12,.
ASGGYT,TRBJ1-2,.,TRBV6-6,6,few
ASSPGRAYEQY,TRBJ2-7,.,TRBV6-5,11,.
ASSEYGTDTDTQY,TRBJ2-3,.,TRBV9,13,few
ASSLADTGELF,TRBJ2-2,.,TRBV5-4,11,.
ASTSGARNQPQH,TRBJ1-5,.,TRBV19,12,.
ASSHNPNYGYT,TRBJ1-2,.,TRBV7-9,11,.
ASSTFVGVRDRNTEAF,TRBJ1-1,.,TRBV7-3,16,.
ASSLLAGVDEQY,TRBJ2-7,TRBD2,TRBV7-2,12,.
ASSLNFIGARNQPQH,TRBJ1-5,.,TRBV7-9,15,.
ASSVIPVGRNNEQF,TRBJ2-1,.,TRBV10-2,14,.
ATSISRDTPYEQY,TRBJ2-7,.,TRBV15,13,.
ASSKNTGELF,TRBJ2-2,.,TRBV4-1,10,.
ASSDSASGGDTQY,TRBJ2-3,TRBD2,TRBV6-4,13,.
ASSSPPDTNQETQY,TRBJ2-5,.,TRBV5-1,14,.
ASSEFLWGNQPQH,TRBJ1-5,.,TRBV6-1,13,few
SVEVWNTIY,TRBJ1-3,.,TRBV29-1,9,few
AWSRPVGVGPQH,TRBJ1-5,.,TRBV30,12,.
AWRGGADRGTMNTEAF,TRBJ1-1,TRBD1,TRBV30,16,.
ATQGPKDSLSGNTIY,TRBJ1-3,.,TRBV7-2,15,.
ASSQVRQNTGELF,TRBJ2-2,.,TRBV4-3,13,.
ASSYWAGELF,TRBJ2-2,.,TRBV6-5,10,.
ATSRDLPRENYGYT,TRBJ1-2,.,TRBV15,14,once
ASSLSRGYDTQY,TRBJ2-3,.,TRBV7-3,12,.
AISGQLGKESSSYEQY,TRBJ2-7,.,TRBV10-3,16,.
ASTQGPSNEQF,TRBJ2-1,.,TRBV6-5,11,.
ASSQVTGNSYEQY,TRBJ2-7,TRBD1,TRBV4-2,13,.